This T cell receptor (beta chain) was sequenced in a study of human T cells and chemical hapten exposure. Study summary: Slight volume differences across pooled libraries mainly accounted for varying per-sample TCR yields.

TCRdb used MiXCR to reprocess the 5' RACE reads, holding one entry per CDR3 protein. This table has around 140,000 distinct CDR3 sequences, around 4.1% appearing once. The CDR3 has 14 residues. V lost 3 bases and J lost 5; bases outside the gene matches: 6. Looked up from germline, CDR1 is SGHTA and CDR2 is FQGNSA. Study results and limitations: With regard to DPC sensitization, TCRs above 1 in 1000 frequency did not change.

Whole blood, unfractionated, served as the material for total RNA extraction. This clonotype was seen many times. Its target is not known. The clonotype originates from a female donor in good health. V gene TRBV7-2 combines with J gene TRBJ2-7, with 8 bases lining up with TRBD2. The CDR3, as DNA: TGTGCCAGCAGCTTCAGCGGGGGAATCAACGAGCAGTACTTC. Translation: CASSFSGGINEQYF.